Shown below are 18 T cell receptor beta chains from a single sample sequenced in a study of T cells in Graves' hyperthyroidism and ophthalmopathy. From RNA transcripts, TCR beta CDR3 regions were amplified. Carried out on the TCR CDR3, a first-round RT-PCR used the HTBI primer set. MiXCR, run by TCRdb on the multiplex PCR reads, gives a single entry per CDR3 protein. The sample lists approximately 600,000 distinct CDR3 sequences, more than 20% occurring once. Sequencing was done on a sample of blood. These receptors all stem from a man between 25 and 39 years old with Graves' ophthalmopathy.

This clonotype was counted between two and nine times. The genes are TRBV13 and TRBJ2-7; D is uncertain. Germline V gives CDR1 PRHDT, CDR2 FYEKMQ (reference sequence). CDR3 length equals 13 residues. With 5 bases removed from V and 5 bases from J, the gap between germline ends came to 13 bases. The CDR3 loop is CASSRSTTHEQYF. CDR3 DNA sequence: TGTGCCAGCAGCCGCTCAACCACCCACGAGCAGTACTTC.

The sample holds many counts of this clonotype. V usage is TRBV5-5 and J usage is TRBJ2-7; TRBD1 is a possible D gene (5 bases). The CDR3 spans 14 residues. CDR1 is SGHKS, CDR2 YYEKEE, per germline (reference sequence). Trimming took 2 bases from V and 0 from J, leaving 9 bases between them. CDR3 in amino acids: CASSFRVSSYEQYF. The DNA of the CDR3 is TGTGCCAGCAGCTTCAGGGTGAGCTCCTACGAGCAGTACTTC.

This clonotype has ten or more counts. The rearrangement joins TRBV7-9 to TRBJ2-5, with D perhaps matching TRBD2 (5 bases). Germline loops: CDR1 SEHNR, CDR2 FQNEAQ (reference sequence). The CDR3 has 13 amino acids. The ends were cut back, 3 bases at V and 5 bases at J, with 10 bases in the middle. The CDR3 nucleotides are TGTGCCAGCAGCTTGGAGGACTCGGAGACCCAGTACTTC. Translated, it gives CASSLEDSETQYF. The entire variable domain, with the rest obtained from reference TRBV7-9 and TRBJ2-5, is as follows: DTGVSQNPRHKITKRGQNVTFRCDPISEHNRLYWYRQTLGQGPEFLTYFQNEAQLEKSRLLSDRFSAERPKGSFSTLEIQRTEQGDSAMYLCASSLEDSETQYFGPGTRLLVL.

The V and J genes are TRBV5-4 and TRBJ2-3; D is possibly TRBD1 (6 bases). The ends were cut back, 4 bases at V and 0 bases at J, with 12 bases in the middle. CDR1 and CDR2 (germline): SGHNT, YYREEE (reference sequence). The CDR3 is 15 residues long. CDR3 region: CASSVTGASTDTQYF. The CDR3 coding sequence is TGTGCCAGCAGCGTGACAGGAGCTAGCACAGATACGCAGTATTTT.

In its sample, this clonotype was seen many times. This chain connects TRBV27 to TRBJ2-3; D is unresolved. The V gene lost 6 bases and the J gene lost 0 bases, with 7 bases spanning the gap. CDR1 is MNHEY, CDR2 SMNVEV, per germline (reference sequence). The CDR3 covers 13 residues. DNA of the CDR3: TGTGCCAGCAGGTCCTCTAGCACAGATACGCAGTATTTT. Its translation: CASRSSSTDTQYF.

This clonotype was observed a handful of times. This chain joins TRBV20-1 and TRBJ2-1, with TRBD2 matching 10 bases. CDR3 length: 19 amino acids. Germline-derived CDR1 and CDR2 are DFQATT and SNEGSKA (reference sequence). J lost 0 bases, V lost 2 bases, and 13 bases had no gene match. The DNA of the CDR3 is TGCAGTGCTAGAACCCCGGGACTAGCGACCTCGGGCTCCTACAATGAGCAGTTCTTC. Its translation: CSARTPGLATSGSYNEQFF.

A few counts support this clonotype. V usage is TRBV4-1 and J usage is TRBJ1-2; 8 bases agree with TRBD1. The CDR3 is 12 amino acids. V lost 8 bases and J lost 8; bases outside the gene matches: 7. CDR1 and CDR2 (germline): MGHRA, YSYEKL. The CDR3 bases are TGCGCCAGCGGACCAGGGGGCGAGGGCTACACCTTC. Protein product: CASGPGGEGYTF.

This clonotype came up many times. The chain joins TRBV7-2 to TRBJ2-4; 8 bases are a match to TRBD2. The CDR3 is 15 amino acids. The junction had 14 bases not matched to a gene; V was cut back by 4 bases and J by 12 bases. Germline V gene sequence: CDR1 SGHTA, CDR2 FQGNSA. The CDR3 bases are TGTGCCAGCAGCTCCGCAGCGGGAGCCCTCGGGGATCAGTACTTC. It specifies CASSSAAGALGDQYF.

In this sample, this clonotype turned up a few times. The chain joins TRBV11-2 to TRBJ1-6, with TRBD1 matching 7 bases. Germline V gene data show CDR1 as SGHAT and CDR2 as FQNNGV. This CDR3 spans 11 amino acids. With 5 bases clipped from V and 19 bases from J, the junction kept 8 bases outside the gene matches. In DNA form, the CDR3 reads TGTGCCAGCAGCCCTGGACAGGTGCTGCACTTT. This sequence encodes CASSPGQVLHF. Looking up the rest from reference TRBV11-2 and TRBJ1-6 gives the full variable domain: EAGVAQSPRYKIIEKRQSVAFWCNPISGHATLYWYQQILGQGPKLLIQFQNNGVVDDSQLPKDRFSAERLKGVDSTLKIQPAKLEDSAVYLCASSPGQVLHFGNGTRLTVT.

The sample holds a few counts of this clonotype. The CDR3 here is CASSPLTSGSFGTEQFF. In DNA form, the CDR3 reads TGCGCCAGCAGCCCGTTGACTAGCGGGAGCTTTGGGACTGAGCAGTTCTTC. J is TRBJ2-1 and V is TRBV4-1, with 12 bases that match TRBD2. The V and J ends lost 4 bases and 9 bases, in that order; junction bases with no gene match: 13. CDR3 length: 17 amino acids. Germline values: CDR1 MGHRA, CDR2 YSYEKL.

This clonotype was found a few times. CDR3 DNA: TGTGCCAGCAGTTGGGGGCGGGGGGGCAATCAGCCCCAGCATTTT. Amino acid sequence: CASSWGRGGNQPQHF. The rearrangement uses TRBV12-3 or TRBV12-4 and TRBJ1-5, with D possibly matching TRBD1 (6 bases). The CDR3 length is 15 residues. V lost 4 bases and J 2 bases, leaving 12 bases between the germline ends.

J is TRBJ2-5 and V is TRBV7-9; 11 bases line up with TRBD1. Trimming at V came to 6 bases and at J to 4 bases, leaving 4 bases not matched to a gene. The CDR3 covers 14 residues. Germline assignment: CDR1 SEHNR and CDR2 FQNEAQ (reference sequence). The CDR3 loop is CASRGTGGTETQYF. The CDR3 DNA reads TGTGCCAGCAGGGGGACAGGGGGTACAGAGACCCAGTACTTC. Combining the CDR3 with reference TRBV7-9 and TRBJ2-5 gives the whole variable domain DTGVSQNPRHKITKRGQNVTFRCDPISEHNRLYWYRQTLGQGPEFLTYFQNEAQLEKSRLLSDRFSAERPKGSFSTLEIQRTEQGDSAMYLCASRGTGGTETQYFGPGTRLLVL.

This clonotype has just a few counts. Compared with germline, one end of the junction differs, possibly owing to a read error. The gene calls are TRBV6-1 and TRBJ2-2; 9 nucleotides align to TRBD2. Germline assignment: CDR1 MNHNS and CDR2 SASEGT. CDR3 length: 15 amino acids. Here the CDR3 DNA reads TGTGCCTGCAGTGAAGTAGGACTAGCGAACGGGGAGCTGTTTTTT. Its protein product is CACSEVGLANGELFF.

This clonotype has a handful of counts. V is TRBV7-2 and J is TRBJ1-3; D call uncertain. This CDR3 region has 15 residues. V lost 3 bases to trimming and J lost 0 bases, with 9 bases between them. Germline V lookup: CDR1 SGHTA, CDR2 FQGNSA. The DNA for the CDR3 is TGTGCCAGCAGCTTCCAGCTGCGCTCTGGAAACACCATATATTTT. This codes for CASSFQLRSGNTIYF.

The gene calls are TRBV19 and TRBJ2-1, with 9 nucleotides matching TRBD1. Germline V gives CDR1 LNHDA, CDR2 SQIVND (reference sequence). The V segment lost 4 bases and the J segment 5 bases; nucleotides outside the gene matches: 6. CDR3 length: 15 residues. The CDR3 DNA is TGTGCCAGTAGTAGAGAGACAGGGGGGAACAATGAGCAGTTCTTC. This sequence encodes CASSRETGGNNEQFF.

V usage is TRBV24-1 and J usage is TRBJ1-5, with TRBD1 as a possible D gene (6 bases). The CDR3 is 14 residues long. Germline lookup yields CDR1 KGHDR and CDR2 SFDVKD. V was cut by 7 bases and J by 6 bases, with 15 bases left in between. The CDR3 DNA sequence: TGTGCCACCAGCAGCGACCTACAGGGTCAGCCCCAGCATTTT. This encodes CATSSDLQGQPQHF.

This clonotype was counted between two and nine times. J is TRBJ2-1 and V is TRBV4-2; TRBD2 aligns across 8 bases. The length of the CDR3 is 17 residues. Germline lookup yields CDR1 LGHNA and CDR2 YNFKEQ. Trimming took 1 base from V and 2 from J; bases not matched to a gene: 7. As DNA, the CDR3 is TGTGCCAGCAGCCAAGGGGAAACTAGCGGTACCTACAATGAGCAGTTCTTC. It is translated as CASSQGETSGTYNEQFF.

The CDR3 DNA reads TGTGCCAGCAGCTTAAGCCATACGGGGGGGGAGACCCAGTACTTC. Translating gives CASSLSHTGGETQYF. This rearrangement joins TRBV6-1 to TRBJ2-5; 8 positions match TRBD2. Looked up from germline, CDR1 is MNHNS and CDR2 is SASEGT. The CDR3 loop spans 15 amino acids. With V trimmed by 6 bases and J by 5 bases, 11 bases remained unmatched.